This T cell receptor beta chain stems from a study of cytomegalovirus exposure and HLA in healthy donors. Study-level information: It was reported in a later analysis that the 100 to 150 validation repertoires used the same platform as the 650 to 800 first-cohort repertoires. Regarding the study as a whole: Some TCR beta chains (164 of them) were listed as cytomegalovirus-associated. Among the CMV-associated chains, a few were confirmed in vitro as specific for CMV antigens. Rare TCR sequences dominated, though some public TCRs recurred in many donors.

The sample holds a few counts of this clone. The antigen is undetermined. The CDR3 length is 16 residues. Germline V CDR1 and CDR2: MDHEN, SYDVKM. V was pared by 4 bases and J by 5 bases, with 12 bases of the junction left unmatched. The data were produced by immunoSEQ multiplex PCR, yet TCRdb's version contains in-frame clones alone and is incomplete. The sample holds 150,000 to 200,000 clones, under 95% seen once. The chain links TRBV28 to TRBJ2-7; TRBD2 agrees at 9 bases. Sequencing was done on a sample of PBMCs. The clonotype was recovered from a woman aged 18-35 years in good health and CMV-seropositive. CDR3 amino acids: CASSSRPTSGGHEQYF. DNA for the CDR3: TGTGCCAGCAGTTCCCGCCCCACGAGCGGGGGGCACGAGCAGTACTTC.